This is a list of T cell receptor beta chains from one sample in a study of T cells in Graves' hyperthyroidism and ophthalmopathy. TCRdb processed the multiplex PCR reads anew with MiXCR; each CDR3 protein has one entry. This table has a few hundred thousand distinct CDR3 sequences, roughly 14% appearing once. Material for sequencing was blood. These receptors all stem from a woman aged 25 to 39 with Graves' ophthalmopathy. Each CDR3 is given without its conserved first and last residue.

j_call | v_call | cdr3_aa
NA | TRBV5-5 | ASSPSTVYNEQY
TRBJ1-2 | TRBV6-2/TRBV6-3 | ASSYEGGISSNYGYT
TRBJ2-7 | TRBV27 | ASSGTANSYEQY
TRBJ1-2 | TRBV7-9 | ASSRISGQGAGGYT
TRBJ1-1 | TRBV5-8 | ASSGQNTEAF
TRBJ2-2 | TRBV9 | ASSLSRAGELF
TRBJ2-7 | TRBV6-1 | ASSDQEIYEQY
TRBJ2-3 | TRBV4-2 | ASSQDLIVVAGVADTQY
TRBJ1-1 | TRBV3-1 | ASSRPKGAATEAF
TRBJ1-1 | TRBV7-9 | ASSPGLRTEAF
TRBJ1-5 | TRBV9 | ASSVGDGGGQPQH
TRBJ2-1 | TRBV7-6 | ASSLVMGAASDLSSYNEQF
TRBJ1-2 | TRBV30 | ACLLGGRANYGYT
TRBJ1-1 | TRBV7-2 | ASSLLESGAF
TRBJ2-1 | TRBV10-3 | ATRGASYNEQF
TRBJ1-2 | TRBV15 | ATQKAKTGKGYT
TRBJ2-1 | TRBV4-2 | ASSQALAGSSYNEQF
TRBJ2-6 | TRBV28 | ASSKFAAGTGYSGANVLT
TRBJ2-3 | TRBV11-2 | ASSLGVGTLTDTQY
TRBJ2-7 | TRBV7-9 | ASSLGLDSYEQY
TRBJ1-1 | TRBV7-2 | ASRLSRRDWGAF
TRBJ2-1 | TRBV7-3 | ASSLNPPSGGDYNEQF
TRBJ1-1 | TRBV12-3/TRBV12-4 | ASSESRGHGEAF
TRBJ2-5 | TRBV4-1 | ASSQEPGGHQETQY
TRBJ2-2 | TRBV20-1 | SARDYRGENTGELF
TRBJ1-2 | TRBV6-1 | ASSEAQVYYGYT
TRBJ2-3 | TRBV5-5 | ASSLGGTGSTDTQY
TRBJ1-6 | TRBV9 | ASSPRRAGVNSPLH
TRBJ1-4 | TRBV20-1 | GGTEYEKLF
TRBJ1-6 | TRBV7-3 | ASSLPLVPNSPLH
TRBJ1-1 | TRBV29-1 | MTLQPLNTEAF
TRBJ2-7 | TRBV11-3 | ASGTGGYEQY
TRBJ2-7 | TRBV20-1 | SAHDRGAYEQY
TRBJ1-5 | TRBV20-1 | SARDYTTNSNQPQH
TRBJ2-2 | TRBV11-2 | ASSLENDNTGELF
TRBJ1-2 | TRBV20-1 | SARETGPNYGYT